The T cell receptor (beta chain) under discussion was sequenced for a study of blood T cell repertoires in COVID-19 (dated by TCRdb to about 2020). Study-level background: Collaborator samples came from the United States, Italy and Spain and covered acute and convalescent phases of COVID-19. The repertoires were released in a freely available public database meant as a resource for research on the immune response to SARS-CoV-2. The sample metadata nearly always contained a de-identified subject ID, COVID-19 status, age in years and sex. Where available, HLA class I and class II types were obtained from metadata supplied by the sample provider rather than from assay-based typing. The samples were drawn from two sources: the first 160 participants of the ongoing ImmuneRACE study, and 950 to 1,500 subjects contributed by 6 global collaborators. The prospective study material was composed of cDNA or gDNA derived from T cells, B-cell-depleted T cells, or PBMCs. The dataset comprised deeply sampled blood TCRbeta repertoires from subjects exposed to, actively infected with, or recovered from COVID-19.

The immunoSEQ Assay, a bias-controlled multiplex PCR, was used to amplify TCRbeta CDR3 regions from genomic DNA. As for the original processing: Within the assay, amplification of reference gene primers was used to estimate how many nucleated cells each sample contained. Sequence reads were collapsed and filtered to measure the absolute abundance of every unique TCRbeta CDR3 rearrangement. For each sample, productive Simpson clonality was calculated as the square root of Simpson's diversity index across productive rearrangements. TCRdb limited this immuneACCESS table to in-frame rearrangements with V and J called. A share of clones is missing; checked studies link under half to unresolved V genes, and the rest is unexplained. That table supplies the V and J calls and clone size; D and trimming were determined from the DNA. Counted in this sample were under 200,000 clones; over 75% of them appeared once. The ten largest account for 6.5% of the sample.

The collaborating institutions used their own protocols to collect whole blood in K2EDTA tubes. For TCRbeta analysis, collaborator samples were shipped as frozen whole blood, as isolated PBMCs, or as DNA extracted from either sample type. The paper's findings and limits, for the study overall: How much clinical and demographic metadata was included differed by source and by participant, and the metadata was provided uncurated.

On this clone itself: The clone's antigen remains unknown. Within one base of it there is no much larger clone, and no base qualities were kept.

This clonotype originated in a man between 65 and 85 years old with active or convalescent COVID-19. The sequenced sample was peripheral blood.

The bases are TGTGCCAGCAGTCCAGAGCGGAGCACAGATACGCAGTATTTT. This encodes CASSPERSTDTQYF. This receptor chain uses TRBV4-2 and TRBJ2-3; TRBD2 is a possible D gene, resting on 5 matching bases. Via the germline V gene, CDR1 is LGHNA and CDR2 YNFKEQ. V loses 6 bases, J loses 0 bases, and the germline ends lie 10 bases apart. The CDR3 holds 14 amino acids from the cysteine to the phenylalanine. This entry keeps only the CDR3 DNA: 42 bases, framed from base 1.